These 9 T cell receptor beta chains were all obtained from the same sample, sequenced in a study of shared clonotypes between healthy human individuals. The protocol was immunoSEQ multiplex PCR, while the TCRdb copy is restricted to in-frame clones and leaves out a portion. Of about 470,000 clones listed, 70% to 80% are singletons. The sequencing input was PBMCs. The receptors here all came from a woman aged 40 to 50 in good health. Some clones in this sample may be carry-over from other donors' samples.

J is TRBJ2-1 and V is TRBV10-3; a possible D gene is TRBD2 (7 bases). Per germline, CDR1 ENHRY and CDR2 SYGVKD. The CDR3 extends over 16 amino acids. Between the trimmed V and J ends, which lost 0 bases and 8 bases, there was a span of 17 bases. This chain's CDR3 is CAISESWRGGRDEQFF. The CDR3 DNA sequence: TGTGCCATCAGTGAGTCATGGAGGGGGGGACGGGATGAGCAGTTCTTC.

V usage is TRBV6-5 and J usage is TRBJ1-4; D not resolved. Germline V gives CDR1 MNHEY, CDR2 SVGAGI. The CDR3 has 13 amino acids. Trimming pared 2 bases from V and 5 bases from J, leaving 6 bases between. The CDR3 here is CASSYSRNEKLFF. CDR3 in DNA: TGTGCCAGCAGTTACAGCAGAAATGAAAAACTGTTTTTT.

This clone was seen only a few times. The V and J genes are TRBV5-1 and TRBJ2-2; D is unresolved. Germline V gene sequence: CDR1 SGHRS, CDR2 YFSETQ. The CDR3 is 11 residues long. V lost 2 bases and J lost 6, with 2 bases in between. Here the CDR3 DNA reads TGCGCCAGCAGCTTAGCCGGGGAGCTGTTTTTT. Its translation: CASSLAGELFF. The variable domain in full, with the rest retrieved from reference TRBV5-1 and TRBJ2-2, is KAGVTQTPRYLIKTRGQQVTLSCSPISGHRSVSWYQQTPGQGLQFLFEYFSETQRNKGNFPGRFSGRQFSNSRSEMNVSTLELGDSALYLCASSLAGELFFGEGSRLTVL.

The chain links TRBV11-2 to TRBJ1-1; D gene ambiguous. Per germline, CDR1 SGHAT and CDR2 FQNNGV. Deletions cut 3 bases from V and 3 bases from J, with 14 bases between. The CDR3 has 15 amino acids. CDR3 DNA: TGTGCCAGCAGCTTGACCGGAGGGAGGGACACTGAAGCTTTCTTT. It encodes CASSLTGGRDTEAFF.

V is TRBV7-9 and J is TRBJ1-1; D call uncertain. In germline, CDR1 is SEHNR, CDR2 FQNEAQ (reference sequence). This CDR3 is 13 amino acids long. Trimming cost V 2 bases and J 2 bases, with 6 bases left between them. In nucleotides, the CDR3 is TGTGCCAGCAGCTTACAGTTCAACACTGAAGCTTTCTTT. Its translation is CASSLQFNTEAFF.

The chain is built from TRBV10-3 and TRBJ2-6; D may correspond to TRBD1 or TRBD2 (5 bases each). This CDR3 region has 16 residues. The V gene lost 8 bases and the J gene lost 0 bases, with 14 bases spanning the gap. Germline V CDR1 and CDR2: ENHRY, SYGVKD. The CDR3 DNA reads TGTGCCATCGCACCGCTGGGGGTCTCTGGGGCCAACGTCCTGACTTTC. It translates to CAIAPLGVSGANVLTF.

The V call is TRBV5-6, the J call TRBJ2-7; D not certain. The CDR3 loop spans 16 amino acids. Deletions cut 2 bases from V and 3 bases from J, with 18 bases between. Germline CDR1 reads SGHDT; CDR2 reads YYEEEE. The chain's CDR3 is CASSFWFGSMHYEQYF. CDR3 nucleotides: TGTGCCAGCAGCTTTTGGTTCGGCTCCATGCACTACGAGCAGTACTTC.

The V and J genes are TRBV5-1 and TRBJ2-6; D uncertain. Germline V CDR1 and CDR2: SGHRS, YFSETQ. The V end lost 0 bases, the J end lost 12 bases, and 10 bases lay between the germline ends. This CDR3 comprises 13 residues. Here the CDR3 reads CASSLDRPGVLTF. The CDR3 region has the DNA TGCGCCAGCAGCTTGGACAGACCTGGCGTCCTGACTTTC.

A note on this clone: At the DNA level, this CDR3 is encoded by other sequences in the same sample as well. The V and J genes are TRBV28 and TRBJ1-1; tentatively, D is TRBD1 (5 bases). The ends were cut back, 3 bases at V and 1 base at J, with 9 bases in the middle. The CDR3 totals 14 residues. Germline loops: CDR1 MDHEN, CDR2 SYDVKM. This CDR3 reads CASSLLTGNTEAFF. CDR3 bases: TGTGCCAGCAGTTTGCTTACAGGGAACACTGAAGCTTTCTTT.